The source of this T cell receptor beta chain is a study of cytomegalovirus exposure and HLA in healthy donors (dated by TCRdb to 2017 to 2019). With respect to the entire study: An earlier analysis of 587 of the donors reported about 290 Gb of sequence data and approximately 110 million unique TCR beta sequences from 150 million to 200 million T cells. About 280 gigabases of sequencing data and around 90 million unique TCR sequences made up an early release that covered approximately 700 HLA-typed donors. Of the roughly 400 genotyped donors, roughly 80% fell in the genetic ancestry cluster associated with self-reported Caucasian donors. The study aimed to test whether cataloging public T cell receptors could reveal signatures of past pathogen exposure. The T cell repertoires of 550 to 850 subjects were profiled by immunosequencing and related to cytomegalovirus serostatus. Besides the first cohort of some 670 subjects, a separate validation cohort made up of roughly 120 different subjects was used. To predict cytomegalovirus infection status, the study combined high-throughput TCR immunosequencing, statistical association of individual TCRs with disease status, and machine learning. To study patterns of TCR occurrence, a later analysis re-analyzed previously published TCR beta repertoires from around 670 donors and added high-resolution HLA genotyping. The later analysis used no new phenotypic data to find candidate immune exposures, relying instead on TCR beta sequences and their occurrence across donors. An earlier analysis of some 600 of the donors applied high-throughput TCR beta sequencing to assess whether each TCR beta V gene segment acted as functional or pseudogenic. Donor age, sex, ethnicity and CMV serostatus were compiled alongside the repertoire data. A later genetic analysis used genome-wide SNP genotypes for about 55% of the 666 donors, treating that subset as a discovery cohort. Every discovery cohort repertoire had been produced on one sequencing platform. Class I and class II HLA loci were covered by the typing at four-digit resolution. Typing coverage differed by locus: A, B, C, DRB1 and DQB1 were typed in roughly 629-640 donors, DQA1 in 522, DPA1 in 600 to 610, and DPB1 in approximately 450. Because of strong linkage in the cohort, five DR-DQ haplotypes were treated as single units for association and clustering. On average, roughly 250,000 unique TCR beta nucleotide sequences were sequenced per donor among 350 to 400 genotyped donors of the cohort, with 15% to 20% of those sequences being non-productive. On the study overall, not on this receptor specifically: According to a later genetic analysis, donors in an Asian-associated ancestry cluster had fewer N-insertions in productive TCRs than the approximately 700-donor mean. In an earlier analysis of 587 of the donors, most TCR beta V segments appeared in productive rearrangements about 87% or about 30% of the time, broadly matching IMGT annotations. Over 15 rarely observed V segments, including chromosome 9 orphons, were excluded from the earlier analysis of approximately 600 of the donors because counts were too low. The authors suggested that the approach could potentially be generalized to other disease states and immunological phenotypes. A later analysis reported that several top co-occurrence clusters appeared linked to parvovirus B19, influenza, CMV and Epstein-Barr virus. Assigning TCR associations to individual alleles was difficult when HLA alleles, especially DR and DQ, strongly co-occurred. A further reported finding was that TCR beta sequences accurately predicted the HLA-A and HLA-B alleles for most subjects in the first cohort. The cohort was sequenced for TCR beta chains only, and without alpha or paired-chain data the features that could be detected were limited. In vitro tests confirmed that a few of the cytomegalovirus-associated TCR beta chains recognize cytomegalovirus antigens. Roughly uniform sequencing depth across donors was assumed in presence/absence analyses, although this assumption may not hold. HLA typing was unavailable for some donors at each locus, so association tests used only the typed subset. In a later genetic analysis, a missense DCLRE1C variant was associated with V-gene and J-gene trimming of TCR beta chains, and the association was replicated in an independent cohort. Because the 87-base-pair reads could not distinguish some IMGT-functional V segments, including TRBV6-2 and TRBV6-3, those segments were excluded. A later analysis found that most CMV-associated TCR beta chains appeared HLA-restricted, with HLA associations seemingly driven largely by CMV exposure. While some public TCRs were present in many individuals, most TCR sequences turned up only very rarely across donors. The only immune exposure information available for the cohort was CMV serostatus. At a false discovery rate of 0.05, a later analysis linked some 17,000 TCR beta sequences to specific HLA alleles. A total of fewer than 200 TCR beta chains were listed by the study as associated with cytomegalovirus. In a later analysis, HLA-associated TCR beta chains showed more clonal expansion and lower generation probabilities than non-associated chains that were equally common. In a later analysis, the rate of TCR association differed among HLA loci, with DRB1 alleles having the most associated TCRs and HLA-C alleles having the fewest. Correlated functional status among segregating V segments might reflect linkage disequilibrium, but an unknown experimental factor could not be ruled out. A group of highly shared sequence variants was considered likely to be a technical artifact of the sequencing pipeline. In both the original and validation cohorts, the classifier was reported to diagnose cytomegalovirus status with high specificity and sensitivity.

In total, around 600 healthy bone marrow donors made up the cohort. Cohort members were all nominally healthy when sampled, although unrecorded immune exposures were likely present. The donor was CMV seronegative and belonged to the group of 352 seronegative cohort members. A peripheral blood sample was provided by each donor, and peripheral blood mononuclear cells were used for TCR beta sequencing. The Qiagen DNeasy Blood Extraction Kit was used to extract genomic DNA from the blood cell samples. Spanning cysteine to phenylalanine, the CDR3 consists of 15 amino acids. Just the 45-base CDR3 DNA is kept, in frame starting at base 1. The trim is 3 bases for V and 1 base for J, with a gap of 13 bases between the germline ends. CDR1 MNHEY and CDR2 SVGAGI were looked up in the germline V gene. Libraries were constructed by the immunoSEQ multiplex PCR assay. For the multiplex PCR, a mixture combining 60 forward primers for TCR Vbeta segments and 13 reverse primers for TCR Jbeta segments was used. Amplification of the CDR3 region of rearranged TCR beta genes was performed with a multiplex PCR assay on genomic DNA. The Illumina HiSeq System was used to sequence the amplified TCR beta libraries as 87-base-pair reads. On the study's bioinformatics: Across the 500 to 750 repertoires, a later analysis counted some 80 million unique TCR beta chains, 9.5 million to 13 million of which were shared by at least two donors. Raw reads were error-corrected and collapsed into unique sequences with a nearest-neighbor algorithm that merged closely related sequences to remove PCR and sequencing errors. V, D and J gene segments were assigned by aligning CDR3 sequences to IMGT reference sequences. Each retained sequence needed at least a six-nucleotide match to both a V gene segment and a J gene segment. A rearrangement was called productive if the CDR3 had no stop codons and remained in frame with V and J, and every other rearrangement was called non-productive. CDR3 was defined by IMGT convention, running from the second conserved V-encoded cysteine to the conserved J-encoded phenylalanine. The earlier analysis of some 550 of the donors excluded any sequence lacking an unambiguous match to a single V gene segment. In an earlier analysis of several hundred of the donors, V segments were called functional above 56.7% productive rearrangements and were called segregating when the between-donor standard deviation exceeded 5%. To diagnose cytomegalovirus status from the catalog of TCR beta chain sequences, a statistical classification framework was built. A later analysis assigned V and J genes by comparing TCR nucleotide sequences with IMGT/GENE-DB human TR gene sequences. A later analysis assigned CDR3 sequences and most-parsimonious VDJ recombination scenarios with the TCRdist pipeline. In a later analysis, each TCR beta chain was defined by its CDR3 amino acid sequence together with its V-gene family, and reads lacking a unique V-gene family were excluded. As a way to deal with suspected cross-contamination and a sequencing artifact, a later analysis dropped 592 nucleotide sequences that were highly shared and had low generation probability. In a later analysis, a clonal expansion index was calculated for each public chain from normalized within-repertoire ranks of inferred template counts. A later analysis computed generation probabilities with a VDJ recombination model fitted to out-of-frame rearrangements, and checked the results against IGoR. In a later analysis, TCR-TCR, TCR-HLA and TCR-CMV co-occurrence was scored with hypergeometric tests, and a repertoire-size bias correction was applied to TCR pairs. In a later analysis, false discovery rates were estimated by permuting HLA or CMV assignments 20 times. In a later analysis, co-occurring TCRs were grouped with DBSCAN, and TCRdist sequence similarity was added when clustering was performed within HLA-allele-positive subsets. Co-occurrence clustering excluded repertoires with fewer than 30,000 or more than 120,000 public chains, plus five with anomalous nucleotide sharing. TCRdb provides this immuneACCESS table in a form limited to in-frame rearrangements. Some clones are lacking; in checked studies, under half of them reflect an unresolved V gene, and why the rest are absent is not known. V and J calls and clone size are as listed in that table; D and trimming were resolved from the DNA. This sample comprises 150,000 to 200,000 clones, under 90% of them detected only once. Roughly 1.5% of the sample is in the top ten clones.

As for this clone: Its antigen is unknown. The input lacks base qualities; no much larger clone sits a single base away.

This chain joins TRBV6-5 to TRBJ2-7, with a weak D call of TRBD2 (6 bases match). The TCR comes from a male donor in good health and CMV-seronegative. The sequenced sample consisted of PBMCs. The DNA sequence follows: TGTGCCAGCAGTTATGGAGGGGCTAGGTCCTACGAGCAGTACTTC. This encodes CASSYGGARSYEQYF.